One and the same sample provided the 12 T cell receptor beta chains below, sequenced in a study of shared clonotypes between healthy human individuals. TCRdb's copy holds only in-frame clones and misses some; the assay was immunoSEQ multiplex PCR. The sample consists of around 750,000 clones, around 72% of them appearing once. The specimen was memory CD4+ T cells sorted from blood. The subset is: CD45RA-negative fraction. These receptors were collected from a woman aged 25-40 years in good health.

The V call is TRBV7-9, the J call TRBJ2-2; 7 nucleotides agree with TRBD1. V was pared by 5 bases and J by 1 base, with 7 bases of the junction left unmatched. This CDR3 region has 16 residues. Germline V gene data show CDR1 as SEHNR and CDR2 as FQNEAQ (reference sequence). CDR3 region: CASSLLDRENTGELFF. CDR3 coding DNA: TGTGCCAGCAGCCTCCTCGACAGGGAGAACACCGGGGAGCTGTTTTTT.

This clone was counted once. The rearrangement uses TRBV27 and TRBJ1-5, with D perhaps TRBD1 (6 bases). V was cut by 9 bases and J by 4 bases, with 19 bases left in between. Germline assignment: CDR1 MNHEY and CDR2 SMNVEV (reference sequence). The CDR3 totals 15 residues. DNA for the CDR3: TGTGCCAGTAAAACCAGAGGGGGAGTTAATCAGCCCCAGCATTTT. As protein: CASKTRGGVNQPQHF.

V is TRBV6-5 and J is TRBJ2-5, with D perhaps TRBD2 (6 bases). The CDR3 has 15 residues. Germline V gene data show CDR1 as MNHEY and CDR2 as SVGAGI. With 7 bases removed from V and 4 bases from J, the gap between germline ends came to 19 bases. CDR3 sequence (DNA): TGTGCCAGCACCCTGGGGACTGGTCTGTTAGAGACCCAGTACTTC. This translates into CASTLGTGLLETQYF.

The gene calls are TRBV5-6 and TRBJ1-5; 8 bases fit TRBD1. V was pared by 0 bases and J by 5 bases, with 4 bases of the junction left unmatched. Germline CDR1 SGHDT, CDR2 YYEEEE. The CDR3 has 15 amino acids. The CDR3 reads CASSLGTGRYQPQHF. CDR3 DNA: TGTGCCAGCAGCTTGGGGACAGGGAGGTATCAGCCCCAGCATTTT.

The chain is built from TRBV28 and TRBJ1-5, with a weak D call TRBD1 (5 bases). Germline CDR1 reads MDHEN; CDR2 reads SYDVKM. The V end lost 4 bases, the J end lost 0 bases, and 10 bases lay between the germline ends. This CDR3 spans 15 amino acids. The CDR3 protein is CASSWGRYSNQPQHF. The CDR3 DNA reads TGTGCCAGCAGTTGGGGACGGTATAGCAATCAGCCCCAGCATTTT.

As regards this clone: Different DNA sequences within this sample yield the same CDR3. The J gene is TRBJ2-1, the V gene TRBV7-3, with TRBD2 identical over 8 bases. With V trimmed by 5 bases and J by 0 bases, 3 bases remained unmatched. Germline V gene data show CDR1 as SGHTA and CDR2 as FQGTGA. There are 15 residues in the CDR3. The CDR3 region has the DNA TGTGCCAGCAGCCTGAGCGGGAGCTCCTACAATGAGCAGTTCTTC. Translating it yields CASSLSGSSYNEQFF.

The table lists this clone with a few counts. The chain couples TRBV7-2 to TRBJ1-3; no reliable D call. Germline CDR1 SGHTA, CDR2 FQGNSA. The V end was cut by 5 bases, the J end by 2 bases, with 7 bases between. This CDR3 is 13 amino acids long. The CDR3: CASSRRPGNTIYF. The CDR3 nucleotides read TGTGCCAGCAGCCGACGCCCTGGAAACACCATATATTTT. The full variable domain, in which reference TRBV7-2 and TRBJ1-3 provide the parts outside the CDR3, is GAGVSQSPSNKVTEKGKDVELRCDPISGHTALYWYRQSLGQGLEFLIYFQGNSAPDKSGLPSDRFSAERTGGSVSTLTIQRTQQEDSAVYLCASSRRPGNTIYFGEGSWLTVV.

This clone was seen a few times. This chain joins TRBV2 and TRBJ1-5; unclear D gene. This CDR3 has 13 residues. Trimming removed 6 bases from V and 0 bases from J, with 6 bases in between. Germline CDR1 reads SNHLY; CDR2 reads FYNNEI. CDR3 protein: CASRPDSNQPQHF. Here the CDR3 DNA reads TGTGCCAGCAGGCCCGATAGCAATCAGCCCCAGCATTTT.

The chain is built from TRBV11-2 and TRBJ1-2; D may be TRBD1 (6 bases). Trimming stripped 5 bases from V and 4 bases from J, with 23 bases between. This CDR3 spans 17 amino acids. Germline CDR1 is SGHAT and CDR2 is FQNNGV. This chain's CDR3 is CASSPLGGMGHTYGYTF. CDR3 in DNA: TGTGCCAGCAGCCCACTAGGGGGGATGGGACATACCTATGGCTACACCTTC.

This clone was observed a single time. V and J are TRBV5-1 and TRBJ2-1, with D perhaps matching TRBD1 (6 bases). The germline CDR1 and CDR2 sequences are SGHRS and YFSETQ. CDR3 length: 15 amino acids. Deletions cut 4 bases from V and 4 bases from J, with 15 bases between. The CDR3 nucleotides read TGCGCCAGCAGCCGGGACAACAGCCTGTACAATGAGCAGTTCTTC. Its translation: CASSRDNSLYNEQFF.

The CDR3 region has the DNA TGTGCCTGGGGACAGGGGGCGGCATATGGCTACACCTTC. Protein sequence: CAWGQGAAYGYTF. The chain joins TRBV30 to TRBJ1-2, with TRBD1 matching 11 bases. With V trimmed by 5 bases and J by 5 bases, 4 bases remained unmatched. The CDR3 length is 13 residues. CDR1 and CDR2 (germline): GTSNPN, SVGIG (reference sequence).

The chain links TRBV9 to TRBJ2-1; the D gene is possibly TRBD1 (6 bases). CDR1 is SGDLS and CDR2 is YYNGEE in the germline V gene. The CDR3 contains 15 residues. Trimming stripped 6 bases from V and 6 bases from J, with 19 bases between. The CDR3 DNA follows: TGTGCCAGCACCTACAGGCCAGGGGAGATCAATGAGCAGTTCTTC. Encoded protein: CASTYRPGEINEQFF. Based on the CDR3 plus reference TRBV9 and TRBJ2-1, the full variable domain is DSGVTQTPKHLITATGQRVTLRCSPRSGDLSVYWYQQSLDQGLQFLIQYYNGEERAKGNILERFSAQQFPDLHSELNLSSLELGDSALYFCASTYRPGEINEQFFGPGTRLTVL.